The 23 T cell receptor beta chains below come from one sample, sequenced in a study of blood T cells in healthy people across ages. Primed by a sample-barcoded 5' primer and a J-beta primer mix, a second PCR proceeded for about 6 to 12 cycles. A single record per CDR3 protein comes from TCRdb applying MiXCR to the 5' RACE reads. This table holds about 1.1 million distinct CDR3 sequences, around two fifths found once. The sample consisted of blood. These receptors came from a man aged 18 to 29 in good health.

The CDR3 reads CATRSPSGTYEQYF. Written as DNA, the CDR3 is TGTGCCACCCGTTCCCCGTCAGGCACCTACGAGCAGTACTTC. This chain joins TRBV7-2 and TRBJ2-4; D is unresolved. The assigned J gene may be wrong: the sequence end matches TRBJ2-7 better. Germline V lookup: CDR1 SGHTA, CDR2 FQGNSA. The CDR3 runs 14 residues.

The CDR3: CASSTVSGTASYEQYF. The CDR3 DNA follows: TGCGCCAGCAGCACAGTTTCCGGGACGGCCTCCTACGAGCAGTACTTC. The V call is TRBV5-1, the J call TRBJ2-7, with D perhaps being TRBD1 or TRBD2 (5 bases each). Trimming took off 4 bases at V and 0 bases at J, with 17 bases between the two ends. This CDR3 region has 16 residues. The V gene's germline CDR1 is SGHRS and CDR2 YFSETQ.

This clonotype was counted a few times. V and J are TRBV14 and TRBJ1-2, with D maybe TRBD1 (5 bases). CDR3 length equals 15 residues. CDR1 is SGHDN and CDR2 is FVKESK in the germline V gene. Trimming shortened V by 0 bases and J by 8 bases, and 16 bases separated the two germline ends. CDR3 amino acids: CASSQDRKGTWGYTF. In DNA form, the CDR3 reads TGTGCCAGCAGCCAAGATCGGAAGGGGACCTGGGGCTACACCTTC.

Concerning this clonotype: Sequence at one end of the junction differs from germline and may be a read error. The chain has TRBV14 and TRBJ2-1; D call uncertain. CDR1 is SGHDN, CDR2 FVKESK, per germline. This CDR3 spans 16 amino acids. In DNA form, the CDR3 reads TGTCCCAGCAGCCAAGGGATTGCGGAGCCCTACAATGAGCAGTTCTTC. Translated: CPSSQGIAEPYNEQFF.

The rearrangement uses TRBV7-9 and TRBJ2-1; D is uncertain. This CDR3 is 14 amino acids long. V shed 4 bases and J shed 8 bases, with 15 bases lying between them. Germline lookup yields CDR1 SEHNR and CDR2 FQNEAQ (reference sequence). CDR3 protein: CASSSSSESDEQFF. CDR3 nucleotides: TGTGCCAGCAGCTCCTCCTCGGAGAGCGATGAGCAGTTCTTC.

This rearrangement joins TRBV6-5 to TRBJ1-4; 7 bases map to TRBD1. The CDR3 is 15 amino acids. After removal of 5 bases from V and 4 bases from J, the junction contained 7 bases not matched to a gene. The germline V gene has CDR1 MNHEY and CDR2 SVGAGI. The CDR3: CASSAQGGINEKLFF. As DNA, the CDR3 is TGTGCCAGCAGTGCCCAGGGGGGGATTAATGAAAAACTGTTTTTT.

Concerning this clonotype itself: A much larger clone differs from this one at a single base, so this may be a read error. The V and J genes are TRBV12-3 or TRBV12-4 and TRBJ1-1; no clear D gene. Deletions cut 0 bases from V and 6 bases from J, with 17 bases between. The CDR3 is 16 amino acids. The CDR3 loop is CASSLAAGEVNPEAFF. DNA for the CDR3: TGTGCCAGCAGTTTAGCTGCCGGGGAGGTAAACCCTGAAGCTTTCTTT.

The chain joins TRBV20-1 to TRBJ2-3; 12 bases match TRBD2. Germline values: CDR1 DFQATT, CDR2 SNEGSKA (reference sequence). CDR3 size: 16 residues. V trimming: 6 bases; J trimming: 4 bases; junction bases outside the gene matches: 11. CDR3 residues: CSAGPSSGGVSDTQYF. The DNA of the CDR3 is TGCAGTGCAGGCCCCTCTAGCGGGGGGGTTTCAGATACGCAGTATTTT.

The rearrangement joins TRBV11-2 to TRBJ2-3, with a possible D match to TRBD2 (6 bases). The V end lost 3 bases, the J end lost 5 bases, and 15 bases lay between the germline ends. The CDR3 covers 15 residues. CDR1 is SGHAT and CDR2 is FQNNGV in the germline V gene. The CDR3 is CASSLGGTRGDTQYF. The CDR3 DNA follows: TGTGCCAGCAGCTTGGGGGGAACTAGGGGAGATACGCAGTATTTT.

This chain connects TRBV12-3 or TRBV12-4 to TRBJ1-2, with 11 bases lining up with TRBD1. V dropped 3 bases and J dropped 6; count of bases not matched to a gene: 6. The CDR3 has 15 residues. Here the CDR3 reads CASSFRTGGSDGYTF. The CDR3 nucleotides read TGTGCCAGCAGTTTTAGGACAGGGGGCTCGGATGGCTACACCTTC.

The rearrangement joins TRBV2 to TRBJ2-1, with D perhaps TRBD1 (6 bases). The CDR3 length is 12 residues. CDR1 is SNHLY, CDR2 FYNNEI, per germline. V was pared by 6 bases and J by 10 bases, with 13 bases between. CDR3 protein: CASRVVGAEQFF. The CDR3 DNA is TGTGCCAGCAGGGTTGTGGGGGCCGAGCAGTTCTTC.

The rearrangement links TRBV6-2 or TRBV6-3 to TRBJ1-5, with 10 bases that match TRBD1. The CDR3 is 13 amino acids. In germline, CDR1 is MNHEY, CDR2 SVGEGT. Trimming removed 9 bases from V and 6 bases from J; junction bases left unmatched: 5. The DNA of the CDR3 is TGTGCCAGTGCCGGGACAGGGGTTCAGCCCCAGCATTTT. Its translation is CASAGTGVQPQHF.

The rearrangement joins TRBV12-3 or TRBV12-4 to TRBJ2-3, with D tentatively TRBD1 or TRBD2 (7 bases each). Trimming shortened V by 10 bases and J by 4 bases, and 24 bases separated the two germline ends. The CDR3 is 16 residues long. DNA for the CDR3: TGTGCCATCAGGGGGGGGCCAATTCTAACCGCAGATACGCAGTATTTT. Its protein is CAIRGGPILTADTQYF.

Only a few counts were recorded for this clonotype. This chain joins TRBV12-3 or TRBV12-4 and TRBJ2-1, with 12 bases aligning to TRBD2. This CDR3 comprises 16 residues. V was pared by 5 bases and J by 3 bases, with 5 bases of the junction left unmatched. The DNA of the CDR3 is TGTGCCAGCAGTCGAAGACTAGCGGGGGACTACAATGAGCAGTTCTTC. Protein product: CASSRRLAGDYNEQFF.

The chain is built from TRBV6-4 and TRBJ2-3; 7 nucleotides match TRBD2. Germline V CDR1 and CDR2: MRHNA, SNTAGT. CDR3 length equals 17 residues. V lost 6 bases and J lost 5; bases outside the gene matches: 17. The CDR3 region has the DNA TGTGCCAGCAGCGAAGCCTATAGCGGGTTTACAGGAGATACGCAGTATTTT. This encodes CASSEAYSGFTGDTQYF.

In DNA, the CDR3 is TGCGCCAGCAGCTTAAAAGGACAGGGGGTTGAAAAACTGTTTTTT. Protein product: CASSLKGQGVEKLFF. The rearrangement joins TRBV5-1 to TRBJ1-4; 10 nucleotides align to TRBD1. J lost 7 bases, V lost 2 bases, and 5 bases had no gene match. Germline V gives CDR1 SGHRS, CDR2 YFSETQ. The CDR3 sequence is 15 residues long.

This clonotype was seen a handful of times. The chain uses TRBV6-5 and TRBJ1-6; 9 bases match TRBD1. The J segment lost 9 bases and the V segment lost 6 bases, leaving 9 bases of the junction unmatched. Per germline, CDR1 MNHEY and CDR2 SVGAGI. The CDR3 is 15 amino acids. For the CDR3, the DNA is TGTGCCAGCAGATTACCGGGACAGGGTGGTTCACCCCTCCACTTT. Protein: CASRLPGQGGSPLHF.

The chain couples TRBV5-1 to TRBJ1-1, with 7 nucleotides matching TRBD1. Germline values: CDR1 SGHRS, CDR2 YFSETQ. This CDR3 spans 15 amino acids. V lost 2 bases, J lost 4 bases, and 8 bases stayed unmatched. This CDR3 reads CASSLTGVGGTEAFF. The CDR3 DNA follows: TGCGCCAGCAGCTTAACAGGGGTCGGCGGCACTGAAGCTTTCTTT.

Details on this clonotype: A junction boundary mismatches the germline segment, possibly from a read error. The J gene is TRBJ2-1, the V gene TRBV25-1; D unresolved. The CDR3 has 12 residues. Germline loops: CDR1 MGHDK, CDR2 SYGVNS. CDR3 DNA: TGTGCCAGCAGTTCAAGGAACAATGAGCGGTTCTTC. Protein product: CASSSRNNERFF. Combining the CDR3 with reference TRBV25-1 and TRBJ2-1 gives the whole variable domain EADIYQTPRYLVIGTGKKITLECSQTMGHDKMYWYQQDPGMELHLIHYSYGVNSTEKGDLSSESTVSRIRTEHFPLTLESARPSHTSQYLCASSSRNNERFFGPGTRLTVL.

This clonotype has just a few counts. The rearrangement joins TRBV9 to TRBJ2-3; D ambiguous. From germline, CDR1 is SGDLS and CDR2 YYNGEE. The CDR3 is 15 amino acids. Deletions cut 0 bases from V and 2 bases from J, with 10 bases between. The CDR3 loop reads CASSVDSTSTDTQYF. The CDR3, as DNA: TGTGCCAGCAGCGTAGATAGTACTTCCACAGATACGCAGTATTTT.

The V call is TRBV2, the J call TRBJ1-5, with 8 bases aligning to TRBD1. This CDR3 comprises 16 residues. J lost 5 bases, V lost 6 bases, and 12 bases had no gene match. Germline CDR1 is SNHLY and CDR2 is FYNNEI. CDR3 sequence reads: CASSPGWTGTDQPQHF. In DNA, the CDR3 is TGTGCCAGCAGCCCGGGTTGGACAGGGACAGATCAGCCCCAGCATTTT.

As regards this clonotype: Given a much more abundant clone one base away, this may be a read error. J is TRBJ2-1 and V is TRBV24-1, with D uncertain. The length of the CDR3 is 13 residues. Germline-derived CDR1 and CDR2 are KGHDR and SFDVKD. The V and J ends lost 4 bases and 11 bases respectively, with 14 bases between them. CDR3 sequence (DNA): TGTGCCACCAGTGACGCTTACCTAGGTAAGCAGTTCTTC. Encoded protein: CATSDAYLGKQFF.

Only a few counts were recorded for this clonotype. The J gene is TRBJ2-1, the V gene TRBV9; 8 bases align to TRBD1. Unmatched junction bases numbered 9, after V lost 1 base and J lost 9 bases. The germline V gene has CDR1 SGDLS and CDR2 YYNGEE. The CDR3 is made up of 15 amino acids. In DNA, the CDR3 is TGTGCCAGCAGCGTACGGCTCCGGGACAGGTCTGAGCAGTTCTTC. This sequence encodes CASSVRLRDRSEQFF.